A selection of T cell receptor beta chains follows, all from one sample in a study of early T cells in non-severe SARS-CoV-2 infection. From the 5' RACE reads, TCRdb called clonotypes with MiXCR, one entry per CDR3 protein. The sample includes fewer than 35,000 distinct CDR3 sequences, about 5% of them seen just once. The sample comprised whole blood. Every receptor here comes from an adult who was a healthcare worker with PCR-confirmed SARS-CoV-2 infection or an uninfected control (not recorded which). Each CDR3 is given with its conserved first and last residue. A D gene is named only where the DNA matches it firmly. Expanded clones are given a class, and other clones once, few, many or no size at all.

cdr3_aa	cdr3_nt	clone_size	d_call	v_call	j_call
CASSLATMNTEAFF	TGCGCCAGCAGCTTGGCCACGATGAACACTGAAGCTTTCTTT	many	NA	TRBV5-1	TRBJ1-1
CASSLTSRSGSTDTQYF	TGCGCCAGCAGCTTGACCTCACGGAGCGGGAGTACAGATACGCAGTATTTT	many	TRBD2	TRBV5-1	TRBJ2-3
CASSQDQAGSQETQYF	TGTGCCAGCAGCCAAGATCAGGCCGGGTCCCAAGAGACCCAGTACTTC	few	NA	TRBV3-1	TRBJ2-5
CASSLSGGPISYNEQFF	TGTGCCAGCAGCTTATCCGGGGGGCCGATATCCTACAATGAGCAGTTCTTC	many	NA	TRBV7-2	TRBJ2-1
CASSLQETQYF	TGTGCCAGCTCACTACAAGAGACCCAGTACTTC	few	NA	TRBV18	TRBJ2-5
CASSFSSGTSDTQYF	TGTGCCAGCAGCTTCTCCAGCGGGACCTCAGATACGCAGTATTTT	medium-sized	TRBD2	TRBV11-2	TRBJ2-3
CATLLSGANVLTF	TGTGCCACTCTCCTTTCTGGGGCCAACGTCCTGACTTTC	NA	NA	TRBV6-2/TRBV6-3	TRBJ2-6
CASSDPGQGHYGYTF	TGTGCCAGCAGTGACCCAGGACAGGGCCACTATGGCTACACCTTC	many	TRBD1	TRBV25-1	TRBJ1-2
CASSLDRTTYEQYF	TGTGCCAGCAGCTTAGACAGGACCACCTACGAGCAGTACTTC	many	NA	TRBV7-2	TRBJ2-7
CASSVGTSGTSEQFF	TGTGCCAGCAGCGTAGGAACTAGCGGGACCAGTGAGCAGTTCTTC	NA	TRBD2	TRBV9	TRBJ2-1
CASSLAAGQPTMNTEAFF	TGTGCCAGCTCACTCGCGGCGGGACAGCCGACTATGAACACTGAAGCTTTCTTT	many	TRBD1	TRBV18	TRBJ1-1
CASSSGTEEAFF	TGTGCCAGCAGCTCCGGGACAGAGGAAGCTTTCTTT	NA	TRBD1	TRBV5-4	TRBJ1-1
CASSLLTGELFF	TGTGCCAGCAGCCTACTAACCGGGGAGCTGTTTTTT	many	NA	TRBV7-9	TRBJ2-2
CASRPTTYTQGQNSYEQYF	TGTGCCAGCAGACCGACGACTTATACCCAGGGACAAAATTCCTACGAGCAGTACTTC	many	NA	TRBV6-2/TRBV6-3	TRBJ2-7
CASSSPAGGSHNEQFF	TGTGCCAGCAGTTCCCCAGCGGGAGGTTCCCACAATGAGCAGTTCTTC	many	TRBD2	TRBV12-3/TRBV12-4	TRBJ2-1
CASSPEDDQGKNIQYF	TGTGCCAGCTCACCAGAAGACGACCAAGGCAAAAACATTCAGTACTTC	medium-sized	NA	TRBV18	TRBJ2-4
CATSRAGAGGDSTEAFF	TGTGCCACCAGCAGAGCCGGGGCAGGGGGCGATAGCACTGAAGCTTTCTTT	many	TRBD1	TRBV15	TRBJ1-1
CASRPLTPSYEQYF	TGTGCCAGCAGACCCCTGACACCTTCCTACGAGCAGTACTTC	many	NA	TRBV28	TRBJ2-7
CASSASGHLEAFF	TGCGCCAGCAGTGCTTCGGGACACCTTGAAGCTTTCTTT	many	NA	TRBV10-1	TRBJ1-1
CSARGPEETQYF	TGCAGTGCTAGAGGACCGGAAGAGACCCAGTACTTC	many	NA	TRBV20-1	TRBJ2-5
CSARFGGNYEQYF	TGCAGTGCTAGGTTCGGGGGGAACTACGAGCAGTACTTC	many	TRBD2	TRBV20-1	TRBJ2-7
CASDRGMANEKLFF	TGTGCCTCGGACAGGGGGATGGCTAATGAAAAACTGTTTTTT	few	TRBD1	TRBV30	TRBJ1-4
CASSFHTEAFF	TGTGCCAGCAGTTTTCACACTGAAGCTTTCTTT	many	NA	TRBV6-2/TRBV6-3	TRBJ1-1
CASSSRDRGADTQYF	TGTGCCAGCAGCTCCCGGGACAGGGGCGCAGATACGCAGTATTTT	NA	TRBD1	TRBV7-8	TRBJ2-3
CASSLEGVGNSPLHF	TGTGCCAGCAGCTTAGAGGGGGTCGGGAATTCACCCCTCCACTTT	many	NA	TRBV7-2	TRBJ1-6
CASSRSGTGPTDTQYF	TGTGCCAGCAGCCGATCGGGAACAGGGCCCACAGATACGCAGTATTTT	many	NA	TRBV12-3/TRBV12-4	TRBJ2-3
CASSVVSDPAGAFF	TGTGCCAGCAGCGTAGTCTCGGACCCCGCTGGGGCTTTCTTT	many	NA	TRBV9	TRBJ1-1
CASSEGAGSNEQFF	TGTGCCAGCAGTGAAGGGGCGGGGAGCAATGAGCAGTTCTTC	NA	NA	TRBV2	TRBJ2-1
CASSPRAQGAGTDTQYF	TGTGCCAGCTCACCCCGGGCCCAGGGGGCTGGCACAGATACGCAGTATTTT	many	TRBD1	TRBV18	TRBJ2-3
CAISESSGGRGQPQHF	TGTGCCATCAGTGAGTCGTCCGGGGGCCGGGGTCAGCCCCAGCATTTT	many	NA	TRBV10-3	TRBJ1-5
CASTLGGRGDTEAFF	TGTGCCAGCACCCTGGGGGGACGAGGGGACACTGAAGCTTTCTTT	many	NA	TRBV6-5	TRBJ1-1
CSVEERGGLTNEQFF	TGCAGCGTAGAGGAGCGGGGGGGCCTTACCAATGAGCAGTTCTTC	many	TRBD2	TRBV29-1	TRBJ2-1
CASSLMGQGAKYTEAFF	TGTGCCAGCAGCTTAATGGGACAGGGGGCGAAGTACACTGAAGCTTTCTTT	many	TRBD1	TRBV11-2	TRBJ1-1
CASSLQGRQPQHF	TGTGCCAGCAGTTTACAGGGGCGGCAGCCCCAGCATTTT	many	NA	TRBV28	TRBJ1-5
CASSQDSSSYNEQFF	TGCGCCAGCAGCCAAGACTCAAGCTCCTACAATGAGCAGTTCTTC	many	NA	TRBV4-3	TRBJ2-1
CASPGGLAGVNEQFF	TGTGCCAGCCCTGGGGGTCTAGCGGGAGTAAATGAGCAGTTCTTC	NA	TRBD2	TRBV5-4	TRBJ2-1
CAISELAGGRNEQFF	TGTGCCATCAGTGAACTAGCGGGAGGCAGGAATGAGCAGTTCTTC	many	TRBD2	TRBV10-3	TRBJ2-1